This T cell receptor (beta chain) was retrieved from a study of T cell repertoires in cytomegalovirus infection. Study information: It can be stated that public TCR beta signatures indicated CMV infection as well as a matching HLA type. The study, taken as a whole, reports: Cumulative public TCR beta family frequency identified carriers of CMV plus the relevant HLA. The study found HLA-C-restricted CMV-specific TCR beta clonotypes dominating the ex vivo response.

The sample holds many counts of this clonotype. Its specificity is unknown. TCRdb analysed the reads with MiXCR anew, one entry per CDR3 protein. The sample has some 320,000 distinct CDR3 sequences; 9.5% are singletons. V dropped 6 bases and J dropped 0; count of bases not matched to a gene: 6. CDR3 size: 15 residues. The sample was PBMCs. The receptor was isolated from a human donor in good health (CMV status not recorded). Some clones in this sample may be carry-over from other donors' samples. The chain recombines TRBV12-3 or TRBV12-4 with TRBJ2-3, with TRBD1 matching over 7 bases. CDR3 in DNA: TGTGCCAGCAGCCGTACAGGGGTCAGCACAGATACGCAGTATTTT. This codes for CASSRTGVSTDTQYF.